This entry concerns a single TCR beta chain. Its antigen is currently not known. Nothing much larger sits one base from this clone, and base qualities are not available. Libraries came from the immunoSEQ multiplex PCR assay. TCRdb's version of the immuneACCESS table is confined to in-frame rearrangements and falls short of the full clone set. An unresolved V gene accounts for under half of the shortfall where checked; the remainder is of unknown origin. This sample comprises some 49,000 clones, approximately 83% of them detected only once. Approximately 2.6% of the sample lies in the top ten. This sample was taken from a study of control samples from healthy donors and cancer patients (dated by TCRdb to the early 2020s). Sequenced material: PBMCs. This receptor was identified in a woman aged 45-60 years with lung cancer.

The nucleotides are TGTGCCAGCAGCCCAGGGGGCTTTAATGAAAAACTGTTTTTT. The encoded protein is CASSPGGFNEKLFF. This sequence uses TRBV7-9 and TRBJ1-4, and 8 junction bases match TRBD1. Based on the germline V gene (reference sequence), the CDR1 and CDR2 sequences are SEHNR and FQNEAQ. Ends trimmed: V by 5 bases, J by 4 bases; bases unmatched to a gene: 3. The CDR3 holds 14 amino acids from the cysteine to the phenylalanine. Of the read, only the CDR3 DNA is kept; its 42 bases are in frame from base 1.